A single sample gave rise to the 9 T cell receptor beta chains below, sequenced in a study of cytomegalovirus exposure and HLA in healthy donors. The PCR had 60 Vbeta and 13 Jbeta primers. Libraries were prepared by immunoSEQ multiplex PCR; TCRdb keeps only in-frame clonotypes and omits some of them. The table lists some 140,000 clones, around 73% of them singletons. Sequenced input: PBMCs. All receptors come from a woman in her thirties or forties in good health and CMV-seronegative.

V usage is TRBV28 and J usage is TRBJ2-2, with a weak D call TRBD1 (6 bases). The V end was cut by 6 bases, the J end by 4 bases, with 18 bases between. Germline V gene sequence: CDR1 MDHEN, CDR2 SYDVKM. The CDR3 contains 16 residues. The CDR3 DNA reads as TGTGCCAGCAGCTGGGGGAACAGGGTCTTCACCGGGGAGCTGTTTTTT. Encoded protein: CASSWGNRVFTGELFF.

This chain connects TRBV14 to TRBJ2-1; D gene ambiguous. This CDR3 is built from 14 residues. V shed 5 bases and J shed 0 bases, with 8 bases lying between them. Germline CDR1 reads SGHDN; CDR2 reads FVKESK. CDR3 region: CASSSPSSYNEQFF. CDR3 nucleotide sequence: TGTGCCAGCAGCTCCCCGAGCTCCTACAATGAGCAGTTCTTC.

This chain connects TRBV6-5 to TRBJ1-1, with D unresolved. The CDR3 has 13 amino acids. CDR1 MNHEY and CDR2 SVGAGI come from the germline V gene. V gave up 7 bases and J gave up 1 base, with 10 bases separating them. The DNA of the CDR3 is TGTGCCAGCAATAGCGTGGGGAACACTGAAGCTTTCTTT. Translating gives CASNSVGNTEAFF.

CDR3 loop: CASSQDPQGYEQYF. The CDR3 DNA reads TGCGCCAGCAGCCAAGATCCCCAGGGCTACGAGCAGTACTTC. The rearrangement joins TRBV4-1 to TRBJ2-7; a weak D match, TRBD1 (5 bases). The V gene lost 0 bases and the J gene lost 3 bases, with 9 bases spanning the gap. CDR1 and CDR2 from the germline V gene are MGHRA and YSYEKL. The CDR3 extends over 14 amino acids.

The rearrangement uses TRBV10-3 and TRBJ1-1, with 7 bases lining up with TRBD1. This CDR3 has 16 residues. From germline, CDR1 is ENHRY and CDR2 SYGVKD. With 4 bases clipped from V and 1 base from J, the junction kept 9 bases outside the gene matches. The CDR3 protein is CAISGPGDRANTEAFF. CDR3 DNA sequence: TGTGCCATCAGTGGGCCGGGCGACAGGGCGAACACTGAAGCTTTCTTT.

This sequence joins TRBV5-1 and TRBJ1-2; no reliable D call. V was clipped by 0 bases and J by 7 bases, with 7 bases between them. CDR3 length: 12 residues. Germline assignment: CDR1 SGHRS and CDR2 YFSETQ. This CDR3 reads CASSLEAGGYTF. The DNA of the CDR3 is TGCGCCAGCAGCTTGGAAGCTGGTGGCTACACCTTC.

This chain links TRBV6-1 with TRBJ1-2, with TRBD1 matching 8 bases. Germline-derived CDR1 and CDR2 are MNHNS and SASEGT. J was trimmed by 4 bases and V by 4 bases; bases with no gene match: 14. The CDR3 loop spans 17 amino acids. The CDR3 here is CASSAYDRGGSFYGYTF. In nucleotides, the CDR3 is TGTGCCAGCAGTGCCTATGACAGGGGCGGTTCCTTCTATGGCTACACCTTC.

This clone was counted a single time. CDR3 region: CASSQLSRGNSPLHF. CDR3 nucleotide sequence: TGCGCCAGCAGCCAACTGAGTCGGGGTAATTCACCCCTCCACTTT. This rearrangement joins TRBV4-3 to TRBJ1-6; no reliable D call. The germline gives CDR1 LGHNA, CDR2 YSLEER. The V gene lost 2 bases and the J gene lost 6 bases, with 11 bases spanning the gap. The CDR3 has 15 residues.

This chain links TRBV7-2 with TRBJ2-3; D possibly corresponds to TRBD1 (6 bases). This CDR3 region has 13 residues. From germline, CDR1 is SGHTA and CDR2 FQGNSA. V lost 4 bases and J 3 bases, leaving 8 bases between the germline ends. The CDR3 is CASSSTGTDTQYF. CDR3 nucleotides: TGTGCCAGCAGCTCAACAGGGACAGATACGCAGTATTTT. Combining the CDR3 with reference TRBV7-2 and TRBJ2-3 gives the whole variable domain GAGVSQSPSNKVTEKGKDVELRCDPISGHTALYWYRQSLGQGLEFLIYFQGNSAPDKSGLPSDRFSAERTGGSVSTLTIQRTQQEDSAVYLCASSSTGTDTQYFGPGTRLTVL.